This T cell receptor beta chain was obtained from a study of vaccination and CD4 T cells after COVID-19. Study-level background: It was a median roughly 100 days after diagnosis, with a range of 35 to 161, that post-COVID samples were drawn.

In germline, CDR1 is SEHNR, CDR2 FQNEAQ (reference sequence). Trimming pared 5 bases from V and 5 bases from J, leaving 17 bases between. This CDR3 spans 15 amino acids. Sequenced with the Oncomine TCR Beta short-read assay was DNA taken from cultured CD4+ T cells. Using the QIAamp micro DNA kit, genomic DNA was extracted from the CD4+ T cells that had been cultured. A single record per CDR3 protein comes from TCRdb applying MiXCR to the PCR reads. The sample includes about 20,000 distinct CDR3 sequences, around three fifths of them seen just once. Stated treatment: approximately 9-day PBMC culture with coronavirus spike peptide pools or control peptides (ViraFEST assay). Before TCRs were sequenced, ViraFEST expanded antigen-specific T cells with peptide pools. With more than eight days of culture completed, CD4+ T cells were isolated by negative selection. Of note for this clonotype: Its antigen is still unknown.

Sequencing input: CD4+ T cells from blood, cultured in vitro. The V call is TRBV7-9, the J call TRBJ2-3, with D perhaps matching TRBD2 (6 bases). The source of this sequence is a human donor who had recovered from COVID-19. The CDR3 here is CASSARLEGRDTQYF. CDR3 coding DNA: TGTGCCAGCAGCGCCAGACTAGAGGGGCGAGATACGCAGTATTTT.